This TCR beta chain appears in the sequencing data of a study of blood T cells in healthy people across ages. The germline V gene encodes CDR1 SQVTM and CDR2 ANQGSEA. V dropped 4 bases and J dropped 0 bases, with 12 bases sitting between them. The CDR3 consists of 14 residues. Next came a second PCR, run for about 7 to 12 cycles, which used a sample-barcoded 5' primer along with a J-beta primer mix. TCRdb reprocessed the 5' RACE reads with MiXCR, giving one entry per CDR3 protein. The top ten hold around 15% of the sample, which has about 940,000 distinct CDR3 sequences, roughly 50% seen once. The rearrangement uses TRBV29-1 and TRBJ1-2; TRBD1 might be the D (5 bases). This receptor was taken from a man under 40 in good health. The sequenced sample was blood. DNA of the CDR3: TGCAGCGTTGGTGGGGGAGCGGCTAACTATGGCTACACCTTC. Its translation is CSVGGGAANYGYTF.